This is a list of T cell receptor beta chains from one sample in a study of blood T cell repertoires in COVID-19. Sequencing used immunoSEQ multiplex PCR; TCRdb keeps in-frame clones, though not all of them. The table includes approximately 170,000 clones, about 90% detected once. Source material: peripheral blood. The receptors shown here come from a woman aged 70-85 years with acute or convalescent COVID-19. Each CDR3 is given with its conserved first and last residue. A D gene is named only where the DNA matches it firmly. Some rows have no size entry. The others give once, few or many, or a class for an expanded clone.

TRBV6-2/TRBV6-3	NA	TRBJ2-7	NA	CASSPVPSYSLRNEQYF	TGTGCCAGCAGCCCCGTCCCGTCATACTCCCTTCGCAACGAGCAGTACTTC
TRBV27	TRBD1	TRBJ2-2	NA	CASSSGGTGELFF	TGTGCCAGCAGTTCAGGGGGCACCGGGGAGCTGTTTTTT
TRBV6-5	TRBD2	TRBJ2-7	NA	CASGQAAGGPYEQYF	TGTGCCAGCGGACAGGCAGCGGGAGGGCCCTACGAGCAGTACTTC
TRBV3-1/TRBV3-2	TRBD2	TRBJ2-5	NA	CASSLAGSQQETQYF	TGTGCCAGCAGCCTAGCGGGGAGCCAACAAGAGACCCAGTACTTC
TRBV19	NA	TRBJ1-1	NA	CASKKEGVGTEAFF	TGTGCCAGCAAAAAAGAGGGGGTAGGCACTGAAGCTTTCTTT
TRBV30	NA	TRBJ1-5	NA	CAWSVQDANQPQHF	TGTGCCTGGAGTGTACAGGACGCGAATCAGCCCCAGCATTTT
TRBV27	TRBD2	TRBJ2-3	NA	CASSLTGLAADTQYF	TGTGCCAGCAGTTTGACGGGACTAGCTGCAGATACGCAGTATTTT
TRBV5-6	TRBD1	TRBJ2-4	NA	CASSLADRGFWNIQYF	TGTGCCAGCAGCTTGGCCGACAGGGGGTTTTGGAACATTCAGTACTTC
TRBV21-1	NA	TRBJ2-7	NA	CASSKGGTRAYEQYF	TGTGCCAGCAGCAAAGGCGGAACTAGGGCCTACGAGCAGTACTTC
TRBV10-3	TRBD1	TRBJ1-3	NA	CAISDRGKSSGNTIYF	TGTGCCATCAGTGACAGGGGGAAATCCTCTGGAAACACCATATATTTT
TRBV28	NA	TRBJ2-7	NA	CASSHGLISYEQYF	TGTGCCAGCAGTCACGGACTCATATCCTACGAGCAGTACTTC
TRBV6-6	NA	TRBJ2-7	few	CASSSQMGAGEQYF	TGTGCCAGCAGTTCCCAAATGGGGGCTGGGGAGCAGTACTTC
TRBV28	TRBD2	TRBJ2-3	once	CASSPGGDTQYF	TGTGCCAGCAGCCCGGGAGGAGATACGCAGTATTTT
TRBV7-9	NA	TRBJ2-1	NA	CASSLVTGSGEQFF	TGTGCCAGCAGCTTAGTCACGGGCAGCGGTGAGCAGTTCTTC
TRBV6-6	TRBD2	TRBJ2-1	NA	CASSYRIVLAGVGGYNEQFF	TGTGCCAGCAGCTATCGGATCGTACTAGCGGGAGTGGGGGGATACAATGAGCAGTTCTTC
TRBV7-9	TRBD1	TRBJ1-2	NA	CASSPGTAVYGYTF	TGTGCCAGCAGCCCCGGGACAGCGGTCTATGGCTACACCTTC
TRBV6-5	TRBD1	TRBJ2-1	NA	CASKVDRVGNEQFF	TGTGCCAGCAAGGTTGACAGGGTTGGCAATGAGCAGTTCTTC
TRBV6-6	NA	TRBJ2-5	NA	CASSLAGIGQETQYF	TGTGCCAGCAGCCTCGCAGGGATCGGGCAAGAGACCCAGTACTTC
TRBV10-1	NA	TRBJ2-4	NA	CASTRGGAKNIQYF	TGCGCCAGCACCCGGGGTGGAGCCAAAAACATTCAGTACTTC
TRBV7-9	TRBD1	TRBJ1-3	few	CAIDRAGGNTIYF	TGTGCGATAGACAGGGCCGGTGGAAACACCATATATTTT
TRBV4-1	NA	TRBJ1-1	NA	CASSQGWDLNTEAFF	TGCGCCAGCAGCCAAGGTTGGGACTTAAACACTGAAGCTTTCTTT
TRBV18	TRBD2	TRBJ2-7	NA	CASSPSGGAYEQYF	TGTGCCAGCTCACCCTCGGGGGGGGCCTACGAGCAGTACTTC
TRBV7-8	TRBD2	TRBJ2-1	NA	CASSWREGRNEQFF	TGTGCCAGCAGTTGGCGGGAGGGCCGCAATGAGCAGTTCTTC
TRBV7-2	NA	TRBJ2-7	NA	CASSSQGGQSYEQYF	TGTGCCAGCAGCTCCCAGGGGGGCCAATCCTACGAGCAGTACTTC
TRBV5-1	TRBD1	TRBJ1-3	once	CASSLGGTGPSTGNTIYF	TGCGCCAGCAGCTTGGGGGGGACAGGTCCCTCAACTGGAAACACCATATATTTT
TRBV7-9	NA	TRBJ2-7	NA	CASSSLLSPLRYEQYF	TGTGCCAGCAGCTCCCTCCTAAGTCCCTTACGCTACGAGCAGTACTTC
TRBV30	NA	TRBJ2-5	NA	CAWRATRETQYF	TGTGCCTGGAGAGCAACGCGGGAGACCCAGTACTTC
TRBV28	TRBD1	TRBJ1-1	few	CASSLVQQGYGPEAFF	TGTGCCAGCAGTTTAGTCCAACAGGGGTACGGGCCTGAAGCTTTCTTT
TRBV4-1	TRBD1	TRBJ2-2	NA	CASSQQPGQGAFGELFF	TGCGCCAGCAGCCAACAACCGGGACAGGGGGCTTTCGGGGAGCTGTTTTTT
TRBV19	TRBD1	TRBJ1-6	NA	CASRTTGVNSPLHF	TGTGCCAGTAGGACGACAGGGGTTAATTCACCCCTCCACTTT
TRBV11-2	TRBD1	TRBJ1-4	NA	CASSGWTGANEKLFF	TGTGCCAGCAGCGGATGGACAGGGGCTAATGAAAAACTGTTTTTT
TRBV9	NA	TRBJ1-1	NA	CASSTQITGTEAFF	TGTGCCAGCAGCACTCAGATTACGGGCACTGAAGCTTTCTTT
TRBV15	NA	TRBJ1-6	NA	CATSRDSVPGSSYNSPLHF	TGTGCCACCAGCAGAGATTCCGTCCCGGGAAGCTCCTATAATTCACCCCTCCACTTT
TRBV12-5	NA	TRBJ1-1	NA	CASGLVRLGQGISEAFF	TGTGCTAGTGGTTTGGTACGATTGGGGCAGGGGATTTCTGAAGCTTTCTTT
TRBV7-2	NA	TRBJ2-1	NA	CASSLESWRRKFF	TGTGCCAGCAGCTTAGAGTCGTGGCGGAGGAAGTTCTTC
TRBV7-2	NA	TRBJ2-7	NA	CASSLGRIAYEQYF	TGTGCCAGCAGCTTGGGGAGGATCGCCTACGAGCAGTACTTC
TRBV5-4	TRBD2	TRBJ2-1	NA	CASSTLAAAYNEQFF	TGTGCCAGCAGCACGCTAGCGGCAGCCTACAATGAGCAGTTCTTC
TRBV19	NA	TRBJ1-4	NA	CASSLQGLNEKLFF	TGTGCCAGTAGTTTACAGGGTTTGAATGAAAAACTGTTTTTT
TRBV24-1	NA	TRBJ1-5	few	CATSETGNQPQHF	TGTGCCACCAGTGAGACAGGCAATCAGCCCCAGCATTTT
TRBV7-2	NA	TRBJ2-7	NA	CASSTSGQSYEQYF	TGTGCCAGCAGCACCTCAGGACAGTCCTACGAGCAGTACTTC
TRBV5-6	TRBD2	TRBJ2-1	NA	CASSLGGSSYNEQFF	TGTGCCAGCAGCTTGGGCGGGAGCTCCTACAATGAGCAGTTCTTC
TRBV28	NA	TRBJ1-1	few	CASTPRVANTEAFF	TGTGCCAGCACCCCCCGGGTCGCGAACACTGAAGCTTTCTTT